This entry concerns a single T cell receptor beta chain. This clone was seen only once. The specificity of this receptor is unknown. Nothing much larger sits one base from this clone, and base qualities are not available. Explained via the paper, the treatment or condition label denotes: some 20 received Ad26.COV2.S at low or high dose, single or two shots; 5 received placebo; per-sample allocation not given. Repertoires of vaccine and placebo recipients were sequenced from samples taken on day 63 after the first injection. In Cohort 1b, 25 to 30 adults aged 18-55 years were enrolled at a single site in Boston, USA, between 29 July and 7 August 2020. Ad26.COV2.S was a replication-incompetent adenovirus type 26 vector expressing a prefusion-stabilized SARS-CoV-2 spike protein from the original Wuhan strain. Trimming costs V 4 bases and J 6 bases, and their ends lie 16 bases apart. According to the germline V gene, CDR1 reads SGHRS and CDR2 reads YFSETQ. From the cysteine up to the phenylalanine, the CDR3 has a length of 15 residues. CDR3 DNA is the only sequence kept; it has 45 bases, read in frame from the first base.

This entry belongs to a study of Ad26.COV2.S vaccination and SARS-CoV-2 variants (dated by TCRdb to the early 2020s). About the study as a whole: Vaccine-arm donors were drawn from COV1001, a multicentre, randomized, double-blind, placebo-controlled phase I-IIa trial of Ad26.COV2.S in healthy adults. Ad26.COV2.S was administered intramuscularly at a dose of 5x10^10 or 1x10^11 viral particles, either as one shot or as two shots given 56 days apart. Blinding of investigators to trial group allocation was maintained during experiments and outcome assessment. Participants in the trial were split at random into five groups of five each, receiving low-dose or high-dose Ad26.COV2.S once or twice, or else placebo on both occasions. A total of approximately 30 samples were included in the TCR-sequenced set, comprising around 19 Ad26.COV2.S vaccine recipients, 5 placebo recipients and 8 SARS-CoV-2 convalescent individuals. Sequencing of the TCRbeta repertoire served to evaluate the specificity and breadth of SARS-CoV-2-reactive T cell receptors following Ad26.COV2.S vaccination.

General study outcomes and caveats: According to the authors, total T cell responses may have been underestimated by the TCR breadth and depth analyses. The study was not powered for comparison of responses between vaccine doses or regimens. After vaccination, spike-specific CD8+ and CD4+ T cell responses were reported to show substantial breadth. Vaccine and placebo recipients had similar non-spike TCR breadth, a finding consistent with the vaccine containing only spike. Ad26.COV2.S recipients had higher spike-specific TCR breadth than placebo recipients (P = 0.0014).

TCRbeta CDR3 regions were sequenced with the immunoSEQ Assay. After extraction, genomic DNA underwent amplification by bias-controlled multiplex PCR, followed by high-throughput sequencing. In the original analysis: To quantify the absolute abundance of each unique TCRbeta CDR3 region, sequences were collapsed and filtered. Usable DNA was measured by amplifying reference genes present in all nucleated cells, and TCRbeta template counts were normalized to that usable DNA to estimate T cell fraction. Repertoire TCRs were annotated as SARS-CoV-2-specific by exact matching of V gene, CDR3 amino acid sequence and J gene to a known reactive TCR set. MIRA supplied the reference SARS-CoV-2 TCR set, which was filtered for enrichment in COVID-19-positive ImmuneCODE repertoires so that public or cross-reactive TCRs were removed. Using the MIRA antigens, annotated TCRs were further analysed by specific ORF or by position within an ORF. Breadth was defined as the number of annotated unique rearrangements divided by the total number of unique productive rearrangements, and depth was defined as the summed frequency of the annotated unique rearrangements. Group comparisons of TCR breadth used two-sided Wilcoxon rank-sum tests. TCRdb took this table from immuneACCESS and kept in-frame rearrangements with V and J called. Such tables lack part of the clones; where checked against another copy, unresolved V genes explain under half of the gap, and the rest is unexplained. V and J calls and clone size are as listed in that table; D and trimming were resolved from the DNA. The sample contains fewer than 500,000 clones, about 92% of them found a single time. Jointly, the top ten make up about 4.4% of the sample.

This sample comprised peripheral blood, obtained in a trial of Ad26.COV2.S vaccine versus placebo. The sequence joins TRBV5-1 to TRBJ2-2; the D segment could be TRBD2, given 6 matching bases. The receptor's source is a person aged 18 to 65 who received the Ad26.COV2.S COVID-19 vaccine or a placebo. The nucleotides read TGCGCCAGCAGCCTAATAGGAGGGATCGCCGGGGAGCTGTTTTTT. It translates to CASSLIGGIAGELFF.